The 26 T cell receptor beta chains below come from one sample, sequenced in a study of blood T cell repertoires in COVID-19. Profiled with immunoSEQ multiplex PCR; TCRdb holds only in-frame clones, not every one. The sample contains 100,000 to 150,000 clones, more than 65% of which appear only once. Source material: peripheral blood. These receptor sequences come from a woman between 65 and 79 years old with acute or convalescent COVID-19.

This chain connects TRBV2 to TRBJ2-7; TRBD1 matches at 7 bases. CDR3 length: 12 amino acids. After removal of 8 bases from V and 4 bases from J, the junction contained 5 bases not matched to a gene. Germline V CDR1 and CDR2: SNHLY, FYNNEI. The CDR3 loop reads CASGRQGYEQYF. The CDR3 DNA is TGTGCCAGCGGGAGACAGGGATACGAGCAGTACTTC.

V and J are TRBV7-9 and TRBJ1-1; a weak D match, TRBD1 (5 bases). The CDR3 sequence is 13 residues long. Germline assignment: CDR1 SEHNR and CDR2 FQNEAQ (reference sequence). The V end lost 7 bases, the J end lost 4 bases, and 13 bases lay between the germline ends. The CDR3 DNA reads TGTGCCAGCAATGAGGGACTGGGCACTGAAGCTTTCTTT. This encodes CASNEGLGTEAFF.

Ten or more counts support this clone. The chain couples TRBV19 to TRBJ2-7; 8 nucleotides match TRBD1. In germline, CDR1 is LNHDA, CDR2 SQIVND (reference sequence). J was trimmed by 4 bases and V by 8 bases; bases with no gene match: 4. The CDR3 has 12 amino acids. CDR3 protein: CASGTGFYEQYF. CDR3 sequence (DNA): TGTGCCAGTGGGACAGGTTTTTACGAGCAGTACTTC.

This sequence joins TRBV28 and TRBJ2-1; D not resolved. The germline gives CDR1 MDHEN, CDR2 SYDVKM. The V gene lost 3 bases and the J gene lost 0 bases, with 9 bases spanning the gap. The CDR3 length is 15 residues. CDR3 in DNA: TGTGCCAGCAGTTTCCAACAGACCTCCTACAATGAGCAGTTCTTC. Translation: CASSFQQTSYNEQFF.

The chain carries TRBV4-1 and TRBJ1-4; TRBD1 matches 7 bases. The germline CDR1 and CDR2 sequences are MGHRA and YSYEKL. The CDR3 sequence is 15 residues long. J lost 7 bases, V lost 4 bases, and 9 bases had no gene match. The chain's CDR3 is CASSPMAGGSEKLFF. The DNA of the CDR3 is TGCGCCAGCAGCCCTATGGCAGGGGGTAGTGAAAAACTGTTTTTT.

The chain has TRBV19 and TRBJ2-7, with TRBD1 matching over 11 bases. J gave up 6 bases and V 5 bases, and 6 bases lay outside the gene matches. The CDR3 covers 14 residues. Germline values: CDR1 LNHDA, CDR2 SQIVND (reference sequence). The CDR3 loop is CASSERTGGVEQYF. DNA for the CDR3: TGTGCCAGTAGTGAGCGGACAGGGGGCGTCGAGCAGTACTTC.

This clone was recorded once. This chain joins TRBV5-1 and TRBJ2-2; TRBD2 aligns across 7 bases. The CDR3 totals 15 residues. The V segment lost 5 bases and the J segment 2 bases; nucleotides outside the gene matches: 6. Germline V gene sequence: CDR1 SGHRS, CDR2 YFSETQ. This chain's CDR3 is CASSRGDGNTGELFF. The CDR3 DNA reads as TGCGCCAGCAGTCGGGGGGACGGCAACACCGGGGAGCTGTTTTTT.

This chain links TRBV7-2 with TRBJ2-5; 12 bases agree with TRBD2. Trimming cost V 4 bases and J 2 bases; bases outside gene matches: 8. Germline-derived CDR1 and CDR2 are SGHTA and FQGNSA. The CDR3 extends over 17 amino acids. The CDR3 reads CASSYAGTSGYQETQYF. The CDR3 nucleotides read TGTGCCAGCAGCTATGCGGGGACTAGCGGGTATCAAGAGACCCAGTACTTC. The entire variable domain, with the rest obtained from reference TRBV7-2 and TRBJ2-5, is as follows: GAGVSQSPSNKVTEKGKDVELRCDPISGHTALYWYRQSLGQGLEFLIYFQGNSAPDKSGLPSDRFSAERTGGSVSTLTIQRTQQEDSAVYLCASSYAGTSGYQETQYFGPGTRLLVL.

The J gene is TRBJ1-6, the V gene TRBV5-6, with 8 bases lining up with TRBD1. CDR3 length equals 16 residues. Trimming at V came to 4 bases and at J to 10 bases, leaving 13 bases not matched to a gene. Germline assignment: CDR1 SGHDT and CDR2 YYEEEE. DNA for the CDR3: TGTGCCAGCAGCCGGACAGGGAGGGAGCGAAGATCACCCCTCCACTTT. As protein: CASSRTGRERRSPLHF.

This chain connects TRBV9 to TRBJ2-3, with D perhaps TRBD1 (5 bases). V lost 3 bases to trimming and J lost 0 bases, with 14 bases between them. The germline V gene has CDR1 SGDLS and CDR2 YYNGEE. The CDR3 loop spans 16 amino acids. CDR3 DNA: TGTGCCAGCAGCGGGGGCCCACCCCCTAGCACAGATACGCAGTATTTT. Residues: CASSGGPPPSTDTQYF.

On this clone itself: In the same sample, other DNA sequences code for this CDR3. The CDR3 spells CASRFSGRLSYEQYF. The CDR3 DNA reads as TGTGCCAGCAGGTTTAGTGGGAGACTCTCCTACGAGCAGTACTTC. The rearrangement uses TRBV28 and TRBJ2-7; possibly TRBD2 for D (5 bases). V shed 6 bases and J shed 0 bases, with 15 bases lying between them. This CDR3 is built from 15 residues. Germline CDR1 and CDR2: MDHEN and SYDVKM.

The chain employs TRBV29-1 and TRBJ2-5; possibly TRBD2 for D (5 bases). Germline-derived CDR1 and CDR2 are SQVTM and ANQGSEA. The length of the CDR3 is 14 residues. Between the trimmed V and J ends, which lost 7 bases and 3 bases, there was a span of 18 bases. CDR3 coding DNA: TGCAGCGCACTCCGAGGCGGAGGAGAAGAGACCCAGTACTTC. Residues: CSALRGGGEETQYF. The entire variable domain, with the rest obtained from reference TRBV29-1 and TRBJ2-5, is as follows: SAVISQKPSRDICQRGTSLTIQCQVDSQVTMMFWYRQQPGQSLTLIATANQGSEATYESGFVIDKFPISRPNLTFSTLTVSNMSPEDSSIYLCSALRGGGEETQYFGPGTRLLVL.

The chain joins TRBV30 to TRBJ1-2, with 8 positions matching TRBD1. The CDR3 runs to 18 residues. Germline-derived CDR1 and CDR2 are GTSNPN and SVGIG (reference sequence). V was clipped by 2 bases and J by 0 bases; unmatched bases: 14. For the CDR3, the DNA is TGTGCCTGGAGTCCGCTCGGACAGGGTCTCGTCTCTAACTATGGCTACACCTTC. Encoded protein: CAWSPLGQGLVSNYGYTF.

The genes are TRBV6-5 and TRBJ2-3; D remains ambiguous. The CDR3 spans 14 residues. Per germline, CDR1 MNHEY and CDR2 SVGAGI. Trimming cost V 5 bases and J 2 bases, with 11 bases left between them. CDR3 protein: CASSLTENTDTQYF. The CDR3 DNA follows: TGTGCCAGCAGTCTAACAGAGAACACAGATACGCAGTATTTT.

J is TRBJ1-1 and V is TRBV5-1, with a possible D match to TRBD1 (5 bases). Per the germline V gene, CDR1 is SGHRS and CDR2 is YFSETQ. V was trimmed by 4 bases and J by 0 bases, leaving 13 bases between them. The CDR3 loop spans 15 amino acids. CDR3 nucleotides: TGCGCCAGCAGCCTTGGGGCAGGGCTGAACACTGAAGCTTTCTTT. Its translation: CASSLGAGLNTEAFF. The full variable domain, rest sourced from reference TRBV5-1 and TRBJ1-1, is KAGVTQTPRYLIKTRGQQVTLSCSPISGHRSVSWYQQTPGQGLQFLFEYFSETQRNKGNFPGRFSGRQFSNSRSEMNVSTLELGDSALYLCASSLGAGLNTEAFFGQGTRLTVV.

The chain carries TRBV6-5 and TRBJ2-7; TRBD1 agrees at 10 bases. Germline-derived CDR1 and CDR2 are MNHEY and SVGAGI. V was pared by 4 bases and J by 3 bases, with 3 bases of the junction left unmatched. The CDR3 is made up of 14 amino acids. CDR3 in amino acids: CASSWGQGRYEQYF. The DNA for the CDR3 is TGTGCCAGCAGTTGGGGACAGGGGCGCTACGAGCAGTACTTC.

The chain couples TRBV2 to TRBJ2-5; D may be TRBD2 (5 bases). The CDR3 spans 12 residues. Germline CDR1 is SNHLY and CDR2 is FYNNEI. V dropped 6 bases and J dropped 5 bases, with 10 bases sitting between them. CDR3 sequence (DNA): TGTGCCAGCAGCGTAACGGGGGAGACCCAGTACTTC. This sequence encodes CASSVTGETQYF.

The CDR3 reads CASSIVSGYNSPLHF. As DNA, the CDR3 is TGTGCCAGTAGTATAGTATCCGGCTATAATTCACCCCTCCACTTT. The gene calls are TRBV19 and TRBJ1-6; D is unclear. The CDR3 totals 15 residues. V lost 1 base, J lost 3 bases, and 7 bases lay in between. CDR1 and CDR2 (germline): LNHDA, SQIVND (reference sequence).

The chain combines TRBV6-5 with TRBJ1-4; 8 bases fit TRBD1. The ends lost 5 bases at V and 7 bases at J; junction bases unmatched: 3. Germline loops: CDR1 MNHEY, CDR2 SVGAGI. This CDR3 contains 13 residues. CDR3 DNA: TGTGCCAGCAGTCCGGACAGGGCTGAAAAACTGTTTTTT. Amino acid sequence: CASSPDRAEKLFF.

V is TRBV6-6 and J is TRBJ2-7; 7 nucleotides match TRBD1. The V segment lost 4 bases and the J segment 5 bases; nucleotides outside the gene matches: 8. The CDR3 has 14 amino acids. Germline V CDR1 and CDR2: MNHNY, SVGAGI (reference sequence). The CDR3 is CASSSPGQTNEQYF. The CDR3 nucleotides are TGTGCCAGCAGTTCCCCGGGACAGACCAACGAGCAGTACTTC.

This clone was found a few times. A read error may produce the germline difference seen at one junction end. The chain couples TRBV24-1 to TRBJ2-2; 12 bases are a match to TRBD1. Germline V gene data show CDR1 as KGHDR and CDR2 as SFDVKD. This CDR3 contains 18 residues. DNA of the CDR3: TGTGCCACCAGTGGTTTGGGGACAGGGGGCGCGGGCACCGGGGAGCTGTTTTTT. It yields the protein CATSGLGTGGAGTGELFF.

The rearrangement joins TRBV15 to TRBJ1-2, with a weak D call TRBD1 (5 bases). With 0 bases removed from V and 6 bases from J, the gap between germline ends came to 11 bases. This CDR3 is built from 14 residues. Germline values: CDR1 LNHNV, CDR2 YYDKDF (reference sequence). The CDR3 loop is CATSRDQGPDGYTF. CDR3 bases: TGTGCCACCAGCAGAGATCAGGGCCCAGATGGCTACACCTTC. Complete variable domain (other parts from reference TRBV15 and TRBJ1-2): DAMVIQNPRYQVTQFGKPVTLSCSQTLNHNVMYWYQQKSSQAPKLLFHYYDKDFNNEADTPDNFQSRRPNTSFCFLDIRSPGLGDTAMYLCATSRDQGPDGYTFGSGTRLTVV.

This clone was counted only a few times. The chain couples TRBV7-6 to TRBJ1-2, with D unresolved. Germline V gene lookup returns CDR1 SGHVS and CDR2 FNYEAQ. The CDR3 totals 12 residues. Trimming shortened V by 5 bases and J by 1 base, and 5 bases separated the two germline ends. The CDR3 spells CASSPDNYGYTF. CDR3 bases: TGTGCCAGCAGCCCAGATAACTATGGCTACACCTTC.

The rearrangement joins TRBV5-6 to TRBJ2-7, with 10 bases fitting TRBD2. This CDR3 is built from 15 residues. Germline CDR1 and CDR2: SGHDT and YYEEEE. With V trimmed by 4 bases and J by 3 bases, 7 bases remained unmatched. The CDR3: CASSMGLAGVYEQYF. In nucleotides, the CDR3 is TGTGCCAGCAGCATGGGGCTAGCGGGAGTCTACGAGCAGTACTTC.

This chain connects TRBV28 to TRBJ1-2, with D tentatively TRBD1 (6 bases). The ends were cut back, 8 bases at V and 1 base at J, with 14 bases in the middle. Germline V CDR1 and CDR2: MDHEN, SYDVKM. The CDR3 sequence is 14 residues long. CDR3 nucleotides: TGTGCCAGCGGCTTGGAACAGGGTAACTATGGCTACACCTTC. It codes for CASGLEQGNYGYTF.

This rearrangement joins TRBV5-4 to TRBJ1-1, with D tentatively TRBD1 (6 bases). The CDR3 spans 15 residues. The germline V gene encodes CDR1 SGHNT and CDR2 YYREEE (reference sequence). Trimming took off 4 bases at V and 0 bases at J, with 13 bases between the two ends. CDR3 DNA sequence: TGTGCCAGCAGCAAGGGGGGGGGCATGAACACTGAAGCTTTCTTT. Its protein is CASSKGGGMNTEAFF.